This TCR beta chain was identified during a study of blood T cell repertoires in COVID-19. Study-wide background: T cells, B-cell-depleted T cells, or PBMCs provided the cDNA or gDNA that served as material.

V lost 2 bases and J 5 bases, leaving 8 bases between the germline ends. The CDR3 is made up of 13 amino acids. In germline, CDR1 is MNHNS, CDR2 SASEGT. Original processing notes: Estimation of nucleated cell counts relied on the amplification of reference gene primers. Sequenced by immunoSEQ multiplex PCR; TCRdb stores in-frame clones only, minus some. V and J calls and clone size are those listed in that table; D and trimming were worked out from the DNA. The data hold tens of thousands of clones, with more than 75% observed a single time. The material sequenced was peripheral blood. This sequence was found in a human donor in a cohort sampled during active COVID-19. The chain has TRBV6-1 and TRBJ2-3; TRBD2 is a possible D gene (5 bases). The CDR3 nucleotides are TGTGCCAGCAGTGAATACCGGGGAGATACGCAGTATTTT. Translation: CASSEYRGDTQYF.